Following are 15 T cell receptor beta chains from one sample sequenced in a study of cytomegalovirus exposure and HLA in healthy donors. It was with 60 Vbeta and 13 Jbeta primers that the PCR ran. Sequenced by immunoSEQ multiplex PCR; TCRdb stores in-frame clones only, minus some. The repertoire table contains tens of thousands of clones. Sequences were obtained from PBMCs. The receptors shown here come from a woman between 55 and 75 years old in good health and CMV-seropositive.

This rearrangement joins TRBV18 to TRBJ1-2, with TRBD1 as a possible D gene (5 bases). CDR1 KGHSH and CDR2 LQKENI come from the germline V gene. This CDR3 spans 13 amino acids. The V gene lost 5 bases and the J gene lost 0 bases, with 7 bases spanning the gap. CDR3 sequence: CASSKGTNYGYTF. The CDR3 DNA is TGTGCCAGCTCAAAGGGGACTAACTATGGCTACACCTTC.

The V and J genes are TRBV7-9 and TRBJ1-2; D remains ambiguous. V dropped 4 bases and J dropped 8 bases, with 17 bases sitting between them. Germline assignment: CDR1 SEHNR and CDR2 FQNEAQ (reference sequence). This CDR3 region has 14 residues. The CDR3 DNA sequence: TGTGCCAGCAGCTCCGGGAGGACCCGGATGGGCTACACCTTC. Its protein product is CASSSGRTRMGYTF.

Here the CDR3 DNA reads TGCGCCAGCAGCTTTAAGAGAGGCGGGGGGGCAGATGAGCAGTTCTTC. Encoded protein: CASSFKRGGGADEQFF. This chain links TRBV5-1 with TRBJ2-1; 9 bases agree with TRBD2. Trimming at V came to 2 bases and at J to 8 bases, leaving 11 bases not matched to a gene. The CDR3 is 16 amino acids. Looked up from germline, CDR1 is SGHRS and CDR2 is YFSETQ.

This chain connects TRBV15 to TRBJ2-7; 7 nucleotides line up with TRBD2. With V trimmed by 5 bases and J by 0 bases, 7 bases remained unmatched. CDR3 length equals 15 residues. Germline V gene sequence: CDR1 LNHNV, CDR2 YYDKDF (reference sequence). The CDR3 loop is CATSGTGTTSYEQYF. CDR3 DNA: TGTGCCACCAGCGGGACCGGGACTACCTCCTACGAGCAGTACTTC.

This chain links TRBV6-5 with TRBJ1-1; a weak D match, TRBD1 (6 bases). Germline V lookup: CDR1 MNHEY, CDR2 SVGAGI. This CDR3 has 15 amino acids. Deletions cut 5 bases from V and 2 bases from J, with 15 bases between. CDR3 sequence (DNA): TGTGCCAGCAGTCCAACAGGGACGGTTAACACTGAAGCTTTCTTT. Its translation: CASSPTGTVNTEAFF.

The chain is built from TRBV10-3 and TRBJ1-2; D might be TRBD1 (5 bases). Germline values: CDR1 ENHRY, CDR2 SYGVKD. The CDR3 length is 10 residues. V lost 6 bases, J lost 6 bases, and 5 bases lay in between. In DNA, the CDR3 is TGTGCCATCAGAGGGGATGGCTACACCTTC. It is translated as CAIRGDGYTF.

The rearrangement links TRBV5-5 to TRBJ2-3; 7 nucleotides line up with TRBD2. Trimming cost V 1 base and J 2 bases; bases outside gene matches: 7. This CDR3 spans 16 amino acids. Germline V gene sequence: CDR1 SGHKS, CDR2 YYEKEE (reference sequence). CDR3 protein: CASSLYLGGNTDTQYF. The CDR3 nucleotides read TGTGCCAGCAGCTTGTATTTGGGGGGGAACACAGATACGCAGTATTTT.

The chain is built from TRBV19 and TRBJ2-1; 9 nucleotides match TRBD1. CDR1 LNHDA and CDR2 SQIVND come from the germline V gene (reference sequence). After removal of 4 bases from V and 4 bases from J, the junction contained 5 bases not matched to a gene. The CDR3 is 15 amino acids. CDR3 sequence reads: CASSTDRGSYNEQFF. The CDR3 DNA reads TGTGCCAGTAGTACGGACAGGGGCAGTTACAATGAGCAGTTCTTC.

The chain is built from TRBV4-1 and TRBJ2-2; no reliable D call. Trimming took off 0 bases at V and 3 bases at J, with 8 bases between the two ends. This CDR3 contains 15 residues. From germline, CDR1 is MGHRA and CDR2 YSYEKL. The CDR3 loop reads CASSQDGRDTGELFF. CDR3 nucleotide sequence: TGCGCCAGCAGCCAAGATGGTCGGGACACCGGGGAGCTGTTTTTT.

The chain is built from TRBV18 and TRBJ2-7, with D perhaps TRBD1 (5 bases). The CDR3 is made up of 16 amino acids. Germline CDR1 reads KGHSH; CDR2 reads LQKENI. V lost 3 bases to trimming and J lost 5 bases, with 20 bases between them. CDR3 amino acids: CASSPTVLSGINEQYF. The CDR3 DNA is TGTGCCAGCTCACCGACAGTTCTCAGTGGAATCAACGAGCAGTACTTC.

The rearrangement joins TRBV18 to TRBJ1-4; 8 nucleotides agree with TRBD1. Germline V gene sequence: CDR1 KGHSH, CDR2 LQKENI. This CDR3 has 15 amino acids. V lost 3 bases and J lost 6; bases outside the gene matches: 6. The CDR3 reads CASSPPGQAHEKLFF. The CDR3 bases are TGTGCCAGCTCACCCCCGGGACAGGCCCATGAAAAACTGTTTTTT.

The rearrangement links TRBV11-3 to TRBJ2-3; 7 positions match TRBD1. The J segment lost 4 bases and the V segment lost 5 bases, leaving 6 bases of the junction unmatched. Germline-derived CDR1 and CDR2 are SGHNT and YENEEA. The CDR3 spans 14 residues. The CDR3: CASSIGTDADTQYF. CDR3 sequence (DNA): TGTGCCAGCAGCATAGGGACAGACGCAGATACGCAGTATTTT. Using reference TRBV11-3 and TRBJ2-3 for the parts outside the CDR3, the full variable domain is EAGVVQSPRYKIIEKKQPVAFWCNPISGHNTLYWYLQNLGQGPELLIRYENEEAVDDSQLPKDRFSAERLKGVDSTLKIQPAELGDSAVYLCASSIGTDADTQYFGPGTRLTVL.

V is TRBV28 and J is TRBJ2-7, with a weak D call TRBD2 (6 bases). CDR1 is MDHEN, CDR2 SYDVKM, per germline. The CDR3 is made up of 15 amino acids. V shed 2 bases and J shed 4 bases, with 15 bases lying between them. The CDR3 nucleotides read TGTGCCAGCAGTTTACTGCGGGGTAAGGCTTACGAGCAGTACTTC. It codes for CASSLLRGKAYEQYF.

The J gene is TRBJ2-5, the V gene TRBV9, with 10 nucleotides matching TRBD1. Germline trimming cut 4 bases from V and 3 bases from J; bases unmatched to any gene: 6. CDR3 length: 15 amino acids. Germline assignment: CDR1 SGDLS and CDR2 YYNGEE. The CDR3 region is CASSPRGTGEETQYF. For the CDR3, the DNA is TGTGCCAGCAGCCCCCGCGGGACAGGGGAAGAGACCCAGTACTTC. Full variable domain (remainder filled in from reference TRBV9 and TRBJ2-5): DSGVTQTPKHLITATGQRVTLRCSPRSGDLSVYWYQQSLDQGLQFLIQYYNGEERAKGNILERFSAQQFPDLHSELNLSSLELGDSALYFCASSPRGTGEETQYFGPGTRLLVL.

CDR3 protein: CASSPRGTGDYEQYF. For the CDR3, the DNA is TGTGCCAGCAGCCCCCGCGGGACAGGCGACTACGAGCAGTACTTC. V usage is TRBV9 and J usage is TRBJ2-7; 8 bases are a match to TRBD1. The CDR3 totals 15 residues. Losses at the gene ends were 4 bases for V and 3 bases for J; bases not matched to a gene: 9. Germline CDR1 is SGDLS and CDR2 is YYNGEE.